A selection of T cell receptor beta chains follows, all from one sample in a study of cytomegalovirus exposure and HLA in healthy donors. Data came from immunoSEQ multiplex PCR; TCRdb stores just in-frame clones and leaves some out. The repertoire holds roughly 160,000 clones, with roughly 85% as singletons. The sequenced sample consisted of PBMCs. These receptors were collected from a male donor in good health and CMV-seropositive. Each CDR3 is given with its conserved first and last residue. D genes are given only for firm matches. Size is stated for part of the rows, as once, few or many counts, or as a class when the clone is expanded.

. TRBJ1-2 13 . TRBV27 CASRPSSILRYTF TGTGCCAGCAGGCCTAGCTCAATCCTACGCTACACCTTC
. TRBJ1-5 14 . TRBV28 CASTPGGSNQPQHF TGTGCCAGCACCCCAGGAGGGAGCAATCAGCCCCAGCATTTT
. TRBJ1-1 12 TRBD1 TRBV2 CASGATGRRAFF TGTGCCAGCGGCGCGACAGGGAGACGAGCTTTCTTT
. TRBJ2-7 14 TRBD1 TRBV15 CATSDGTGDYEQYF TGTGCCACCAGCGACGGGACAGGGGATTACGAGCAGTACTTC
. TRBJ2-7 17 TRBD1 TRBV11-2 CASSLDLSGTVAYEQYF TGTGCCAGCAGCTTAGACTTATCCGGGACAGTTGCCTACGAGCAGTACTTC
. TRBJ2-1 15 TRBD2 TRBV5-6 CASSLRTSGVKEQFF TGTGCCAGCAGCTTGAGGACTAGCGGGGTCAAGGAGCAGTTCTTC
. TRBJ1-5 16 TRBD1 TRBV27 CASSPIGTAGNQPQHF TGTGCCAGCAGCCCAATCGGGACAGCCGGCAATCAGCCCCAGCATTTT
. TRBJ1-2 16 . TRBV28 CASSLLAGGKNYGYTF TGTGCCAGCAGTTTATTGGCGGGGGGCAAAAACTATGGCTACACCTTC
. TRBJ1-1 14 . TRBV5-1 CASSLVGTGTEAFF TGCGCCAGCAGCTTGGTAGGGACTGGGACTGAAGCTTTCTTT
. TRBJ2-1 15 TRBD2 TRBV11-3 CASSLGTSGYNEQFF TGTGCCAGCAGCTTAGGGACTAGCGGCTACAATGAGCAGTTCTTC
. TRBJ2-7 11 . TRBV30 CAWSNSYEQYF TGTGCCTGGAGTAACAGCTACGAGCAGTACTTC
. TRBJ2-2 13 TRBD2 TRBV30 CAWLTSGTGELFF TGTGCCTGGCTGACTAGCGGCACCGGGGAGCTGTTTTTT
. TRBJ1-5 15 . TRBV5-6 CASSLQKAGNQPQHF TGTGCCAGCAGCTTGCAGAAGGCAGGTAATCAGCCCCAGCATTTT
. TRBJ1-1 13 TRBD1 TRBV11-2 CASATQGDTEAFF TGTGCCAGCGCGACACAGGGGGACACTGAAGCTTTCTTT
. TRBJ1-2 16 . TRBV9 CASSARGLGGYYGYTF TGTGCCAGCAGCGCCCGAGGACTGGGAGGGTACTATGGCTACACCTTC
once TRBJ1-2 15 . TRBV6-6 CASSYSGGVNYGYTF TGTGCCAGCAGTTACTCGGGAGGGGTTAACTATGGCTACACCTTC
. TRBJ1-1 15 TRBD1 TRBV5-1 CASSRGQGASRAAFF TGCGCCAGCAGCCGGGGACAGGGGGCCTCAAGGGCAGCTTTCTTT
. TRBJ1-6 15 . TRBV5-1 CASKSSGTSNSPLHF TGCGCCAGCAAATCCTCAGGGACTTCTAATTCACCCCTCCACTTT
. TRBJ2-7 15 TRBD1 TRBV25-1 CASRTFSDRGLEQYF TGTGCCAGCAGGACATTTTCAGACAGGGGGCTCGAGCAGTACTTC
. TRBJ2-7 16 TRBD1 TRBV5-1 CASSPGTGTEIYEQYF TGCGCCAGCAGCCCAGGAACCGGGACAGAGATCTACGAGCAGTACTTC
. TRBJ2-7 13 . TRBV28 CASSLAGFNEQYF TGTGCCAGCAGTTTGGCAGGGTTCAACGAGCAGTACTTC
once TRBJ1-6 15 . TRBV25-1 CASAMSRGVTSPLHF TGTGCCAGCGCTATGTCCCGGGGGGTAACCTCACCCCTCCACTTT
. TRBJ2-7 13 . TRBV30 CAWSRSGFYEQYF TGTGCCTGGAGTCGTAGCGGTTTCTACGAGCAGTACTTC
few TRBJ2-1 16 TRBD2 TRBV10-3 CAISDPGGRSYNEQFF TGTGCCATCAGTGATCCGGGGGGAAGATCCTACAATGAGCAGTTCTTC
. TRBJ1-1 15 TRBD1 TRBV11-2 CASSSRAGGPAEAFF TGTGCCAGCAGCTCGCGGGCAGGGGGCCCCGCTGAAGCTTTCTTT
. TRBJ2-3 15 TRBD2 TRBV5-1 CASSLGSSGPDTQYF TGCGCCAGCAGCTTGGGGTCTAGCGGACCCGATACGCAGTATTTT
. TRBJ1-6 16 TRBD1 TRBV6-1 CASSGAPGQYNSPLHF TGTGCCAGCAGTGGGGCCCCGGGACAGTATAATTCACCCCTCCACTTT
few TRBJ1-3 15 . TRBV5-1 CASSLDGTGSNTIYF TGCGCCAGCAGCTTGGACGGAACGGGGTCGAACACCATATATTTT
. TRBJ2-7 11 . TRBV28 CASSAGYEQYF TGTGCCAGCTCGGCGGGCTACGAGCAGTACTTC
. TRBJ2-1 18 TRBD2 TRBV2 CASNIRLTGLDSFNEQFF TGTGCCAGCAACATCCGCCTAACGGGACTAGACTCTTTCAATGAGCAGTTCTTC
. TRBJ2-5 17 TRBD1 TRBV7-9 CASSLVEDRAPSGTQYF TGTGCCAGCAGCTTAGTTGAAGACAGGGCCCCTTCGGGGACCCAGTACTTC
. TRBJ1-5 14 . TRBV14 CARKEGGSNQPQHF TGTGCCAGGAAGGAGGGTGGCAGCAATCAGCCCCAGCATTTT
. TRBJ1-2 14 . TRBV2 CASRGGRGDYGYTF TGTGCCAGCAGGGGGGGACGGGGGGACTATGGCTACACCTTC
once TRBJ1-2 14 . TRBV11-2 CASSLRGEWKGYTF TGTGCCAGCAGCTTACGCGGCGAGTGGAAAGGCTACACCTTC
few TRBJ1-1 17 TRBD1 TRBV4-1 CASSQPPRDSVNTEAFF TGCGCCAGCAGCCAACCTCCCCGGGACAGCGTGAACACTGAAGCTTTCTTT
. TRBJ1-5 15 TRBD1 TRBV4-3 CASSQDPGGPQPQHF TGCGCCAGCAGCCAAGATCCAGGGGGGCCTCAGCCCCAGCATTTT
. TRBJ1-6 15 . TRBV5-1 CASSTGITVSSPLHF TGCGCCAGCAGCACAGGGATTACAGTGAGTTCACCCCTCCACTTT
. TRBJ1-1 13 . TRBV30 CAWSVMEDTEAFF TGTGCCTGGAGTGTAATGGAGGACACTGAAGCTTTCTTT
. TRBJ2-5 14 TRBD2 TRBV5-4 CASSLVGGGETQYF TGTGCCAGCAGCTTGGTCGGGGGGGGAGAGACCCAGTACTTC
. TRBJ1-1 10 . TRBV18 CASSGTEAFF TGTGCCAGCTCCGGCACTGAAGCTTTCTTT
. TRBJ1-1 14 . TRBV6-5 CALRGEGDIGEAFF TGTGCCTTACGGGGGGAGGGGGATATCGGTGAAGCTTTCTTT
once TRBJ2-3 16 TRBD1 TRBV10-2 CASSEKTGSRTDTQYF TGCGCCAGCAGTGAGAAGACAGGGTCTCGCACAGATACGCAGTATTTT
. TRBJ2-7 14 . TRBV10-3 CAIGGGTGSYEQYF TGTGCCATCGGAGGCGGGACGGGCTCCTACGAGCAGTACTTC
. TRBJ1-2 15 TRBD1 TRBV9 CASSRQGNTDYGYTF TGTGCCAGCAGCCGACAGGGGAATACGGACTATGGCTACACCTTC
. TRBJ2-7 15 . TRBV27 CASSFSGVSSYEQYF TGTGCCAGCAGTTTCTCCGGGGTAAGCTCCTACGAGCAGTACTTC
once TRBJ2-5 18 TRBD2 TRBV11-2 CASSSGLAGGPKGETQYF TGTGCCAGCAGCTCGGGACTAGCGGGAGGGCCGAAAGGAGAGACCCAGTACTTC
. TRBJ2-7 12 . TRBV7-9 CASSPTGDEQYF TGTGCCAGCAGCCCTACGGGGGACGAGCAGTACTTC
. TRBJ2-3 22 . TRBV27 CASSRTLGDREIRTSGADTQYF TGTGCCAGCAGCCGTACCCTCGGGGACAGGGAAATCAGGACTAGCGGCGCAGATACGCAGTATTTT
. TRBJ1-1 16 TRBD1 TRBV27 CASSLTAGGWYTEAFF TGTGCCAGCAGTTTAACCGCAGGGGGCTGGTACACTGAAGCTTTCTTT
. TRBJ1-4 14 . TRBV18 CASSLGAGNEKLFF TGTGCCAGCTCACTGGGAGCGGGTAATGAAAAACTGTTTTTT